This is a list of T cell receptor beta chains from one sample in a study of blood T cell repertoires in COVID-19. Repertoires were generated with immunoSEQ multiplex PCR, while TCRdb's copy carries only in-frame clones and drops some. In the table there are about 110,000 clones, 80% to 85% of which are singletons. Source material: peripheral blood. These receptors were collected from a woman aged 70-85 years with acute or convalescent COVID-19. Both conserved end residues are part of each CDR3. D genes are given only for firm matches. Size is omitted from some rows. Given values are once, few, many or a class for expanded clones.

TRBV30	TRBJ2-5	NA	TRBD2	TGTGCCTGGAGTGAGGGAGCGGGAGCGGGGGAGACCCAGTACTTC	CAWSEGAGAGETQYF
TRBV19	TRBJ1-6	NA	TRBD1	TGTGCCAGTAAGACGACAGGGACCAATTCACCCCTCCACTTT	CASKTTGTNSPLHF
TRBV2	TRBJ2-4	NA	TRBD1	TGTGCCAGCACGCGGACAGGGGACATTCAGTACTTC	CASTRTGDIQYF
TRBV4-2	TRBJ1-4	NA	TRBD1	TGTGCCAGCAGCCAGGGGATCGGACAGGGCCTTCGCGAAAAACTGTTTTTT	CASSQGIGQGLREKLFF
TRBV5-1	TRBJ1-2	NA	TRBD1	TGCGCCAGCTCGCAGGGGGACTATGGCTACACCTTC	CASSQGDYGYTF
TRBV19	TRBJ1-6	NA	NA	TGTGCCAGTAGTATGGTAGGGGATACACCCCTCCACTTT	CASSMVGDTPLHF
TRBV5-1	TRBJ2-5	few	NA	TGCGCCAGCAGCCCAGGGCCTCAAGAGACCCAGTACTTC	CASSPGPQETQYF
TRBV3-1/TRBV3-2	TRBJ2-3	NA	NA	TGTGCCAGCAGCCCCGGACTGAGCACAGATACGCAGTATTTT	CASSPGLSTDTQYF
TRBV7-2	TRBJ2-7	NA	NA	TGTGCCAGCAGCTTCGATGCGGGATACGAGCAGTACTTC	CASSFDAGYEQYF
TRBV29-1	TRBJ1-1	NA	NA	TGCAGCGTTAGTACAGGGCAATGGAACACTGAAGCTTTCTTT	CSVSTGQWNTEAFF
TRBV5-4	TRBJ2-5	few	TRBD2	TGTGCCAGCAGCCTCCGGGGAGGGAAAGAGACCCAGTACTTC	CASSLRGGKETQYF
TRBV7-2	TRBJ2-3	NA	NA	TGTGCCAGCAGCTTGTCAGCGGGGGACAGAGATACGCAGTATTTT	CASSLSAGDRDTQYF
TRBV19	TRBJ2-1	NA	NA	TGTGCCAGTAGCATAACTCCGGGAGCGGGTGAGCAGTTCTTC	CASSITPGAGEQFF
TRBV28	TRBJ2-7	NA	TRBD1	TGTGCCAGCAGCCCGCTGGGACAGGGGGTTTCCTACGAGCAGTACTTC	CASSPLGQGVSYEQYF
TRBV9	TRBJ2-1	NA	NA	TGTGCCAGCAGCGTGGCGGCAGGGGGGCCTAGGGTCTACAATGAGCAGTTCTTC	CASSVAAGGPRVYNEQFF
TRBV29-1	TRBJ2-3	NA	TRBD1	TGCAGCGTCAAGGGACAGGATCTGGGTAGCACAGATACGCAGTATTTT	CSVKGQDLGSTDTQYF
TRBV29-1	TRBJ2-1	NA	TRBD1	TGCAGCGTTACCCCGGGACAGAATCCGTTCTTC	CSVTPGQNPFF
TRBV12-3/TRBV12-4	TRBJ2-3	NA	NA	TGTGCCAGCGGTCAGGCTGGCACAGATACGCAGTATTTT	CASGQAGTDTQYF
TRBV28	TRBJ1-3	NA	NA	TGTGCCAGCAGGAGGATAAGGACAGGAAACACCATATATTTT	CASRRIRTGNTIYF
TRBV7-2	TRBJ1-6	NA	NA	TGTGCCAGCACCTGGGACACCAGCTCCTATAATTCACCCCTCCACTTT	CASTWDTSSYNSPLHF
TRBV7-7	TRBJ2-1	NA	NA	TGTGCCAGCAGCTTAGCGTCGGCAGAGGGTGAGCAGTTCTTC	CASSLASAEGEQFF
TRBV6-5	TRBJ2-3	NA	TRBD1	TGTGCCAGCAGTAGGACAGGGGCTAGCACAGATACGCAGTATTTT	CASSRTGASTDTQYF
TRBV18	TRBJ1-2	NA	NA	TGTGCCAGCTCACCAGGCGGAAGTGGCTACACCTTC	CASSPGGSGYTF
TRBV5-1	TRBJ1-4	NA	TRBD1	TGCGCCAGCAGCCAATCAGGGGGTAATGAAAAACTGTTTTTT	CASSQSGGNEKLFF
TRBV5-4	TRBJ2-1	NA	NA	TGTGCCAGCCCTCCCGGTCTAGCGAAGTACAATGAGCAGTTCTTC	CASPPGLAKYNEQFF
TRBV5-1	TRBJ1-2	NA	NA	TGCGCCAGCAGTCTAAGCAGGGAGGGTGGCTACACCTTC	CASSLSREGGYTF
TRBV3-1/TRBV3-2	TRBJ1-1	once	NA	TGTGCCAGCAGTGGGGGGGGAGGCAGCACTGAAGCTTTCTTT	CASSGGGGSTEAFF
TRBV11-2	TRBJ2-7	NA	NA	TGTGCCAGCAGCTTAGTAGCAGGGATGAGCTCCTACGAGCAGTACTTC	CASSLVAGMSSYEQYF
TRBV5-4	TRBJ2-1	NA	NA	TGTGCCAGCAGTTACAGGGTCAAGAACAATGAGCAGTTCTTC	CASSYRVKNNEQFF
TRBV10-1	TRBJ2-2	NA	TRBD1	TGCGCCAGCATGGGACAGAGCGGCACCGGGGAGCTGTTTTTT	CASMGQSGTGELFF
TRBV7-8	TRBJ2-2	NA	TRBD1	TGTGCCAGCAGCCCAAATACAGGGGGCCCCGGGGAGCTGTTTTTT	CASSPNTGGPGELFF
TRBV7-3	TRBJ2-2	few	TRBD1	TGTGCCAGCAGTCCAGGGGGCAAAACCGGGGAGCTGTTTTTT	CASSPGGKTGELFF
TRBV18	TRBJ1-1	NA	TRBD1	TGTGCCAGCTCACCACCAGGGGGCGGTACGAACACTGAAGCTTTCTTT	CASSPPGGGTNTEAFF
TRBV12-3/TRBV12-4	TRBJ1-5	NA	NA	TGTGCCAGCAGTTCGGGGGTAGATCAGCCCCAGCATTTT	CASSSGVDQPQHF
TRBV5-1	TRBJ1-1	NA	NA	TGCGCCAGCTCCGAGATCATGAACACTGAAGCTTTCTTT	CASSEIMNTEAFF
TRBV20-1	TRBJ1-5	NA	NA	TGCAGTGCTAGTACGGGGACATGGGGTGGCAATCAGCCCCAGCATTTT	CSASTGTWGGNQPQHF
TRBV28	TRBJ2-5	NA	NA	TGTGCCAGCAGGTCTAGGGGGGGAGAGACCCAGTACTTC	CASRSRGGETQYF
TRBV19	TRBJ1-6	few	NA	TGTGCCAGTAGTATGCGGCAGGGTTTAGGATCGGCCACCTTTTCACCCCTCCACTTT	CASSMRQGLGSATFSPLHF
TRBV28	TRBJ2-4	NA	NA	TGTGCCAGCAGTTTAGAGAGGATCCCAAACATTCAGTACTTC	CASSLERIPNIQYF
TRBV6-4	TRBJ2-2	NA	TRBD2	TGTGCCAGCAGTGTAGCGGGGGGCGTCGGGGAGCTGTTTTTT	CASSVAGGVGELFF
TRBV11-2	TRBJ1-6	once	TRBD1	TGTGCCAGCAGCGTAGGACAGGTTAATTCACCCCTCCACTTT	CASSVGQVNSPLHF
TRBV29-1	TRBJ2-1	NA	TRBD2	TGCAGCGTTGACGGTAGCGGGAGCCTCTCCTACAATGAGCAGTTCTTC	CSVDGSGSLSYNEQFF
TRBV19	TRBJ2-1	NA	TRBD1	TGTGCCAGTAGTATAAGGCGACAGGGAATTGGCGAGCAGTTCTTC	CASSIRRQGIGEQFF
TRBV29-1	TRBJ2-3	NA	NA	TGCTCGATTCCTGGGGGCGGCACAGATACGCAGTATTTT	CSIPGGGTDTQYF
TRBV7-8	TRBJ2-7	NA	TRBD1	TGTGCCAGCAGCGCCACAGGGGGCTTGTCCTACGAGCAGTACTTC	CASSATGGLSYEQYF
TRBV28	TRBJ1-1	NA	NA	TGTGCCAGCAGTTTGCAGGGGCGGGAGGACACTGAAGCTTTCTTT	CASSLQGREDTEAFF
TRBV4-1	TRBJ1-6	NA	NA	TGCGCCAGCCATGGGGGAGGGAGCTCCTATAATTCACCCCTCCACTTT	CASHGGGSSYNSPLHF
TRBV7-2	TRBJ2-5	NA	NA	TGTGCCAGCAGCTCACAGGTTCGGGAGACCCAGTACTTC	CASSSQVRETQYF